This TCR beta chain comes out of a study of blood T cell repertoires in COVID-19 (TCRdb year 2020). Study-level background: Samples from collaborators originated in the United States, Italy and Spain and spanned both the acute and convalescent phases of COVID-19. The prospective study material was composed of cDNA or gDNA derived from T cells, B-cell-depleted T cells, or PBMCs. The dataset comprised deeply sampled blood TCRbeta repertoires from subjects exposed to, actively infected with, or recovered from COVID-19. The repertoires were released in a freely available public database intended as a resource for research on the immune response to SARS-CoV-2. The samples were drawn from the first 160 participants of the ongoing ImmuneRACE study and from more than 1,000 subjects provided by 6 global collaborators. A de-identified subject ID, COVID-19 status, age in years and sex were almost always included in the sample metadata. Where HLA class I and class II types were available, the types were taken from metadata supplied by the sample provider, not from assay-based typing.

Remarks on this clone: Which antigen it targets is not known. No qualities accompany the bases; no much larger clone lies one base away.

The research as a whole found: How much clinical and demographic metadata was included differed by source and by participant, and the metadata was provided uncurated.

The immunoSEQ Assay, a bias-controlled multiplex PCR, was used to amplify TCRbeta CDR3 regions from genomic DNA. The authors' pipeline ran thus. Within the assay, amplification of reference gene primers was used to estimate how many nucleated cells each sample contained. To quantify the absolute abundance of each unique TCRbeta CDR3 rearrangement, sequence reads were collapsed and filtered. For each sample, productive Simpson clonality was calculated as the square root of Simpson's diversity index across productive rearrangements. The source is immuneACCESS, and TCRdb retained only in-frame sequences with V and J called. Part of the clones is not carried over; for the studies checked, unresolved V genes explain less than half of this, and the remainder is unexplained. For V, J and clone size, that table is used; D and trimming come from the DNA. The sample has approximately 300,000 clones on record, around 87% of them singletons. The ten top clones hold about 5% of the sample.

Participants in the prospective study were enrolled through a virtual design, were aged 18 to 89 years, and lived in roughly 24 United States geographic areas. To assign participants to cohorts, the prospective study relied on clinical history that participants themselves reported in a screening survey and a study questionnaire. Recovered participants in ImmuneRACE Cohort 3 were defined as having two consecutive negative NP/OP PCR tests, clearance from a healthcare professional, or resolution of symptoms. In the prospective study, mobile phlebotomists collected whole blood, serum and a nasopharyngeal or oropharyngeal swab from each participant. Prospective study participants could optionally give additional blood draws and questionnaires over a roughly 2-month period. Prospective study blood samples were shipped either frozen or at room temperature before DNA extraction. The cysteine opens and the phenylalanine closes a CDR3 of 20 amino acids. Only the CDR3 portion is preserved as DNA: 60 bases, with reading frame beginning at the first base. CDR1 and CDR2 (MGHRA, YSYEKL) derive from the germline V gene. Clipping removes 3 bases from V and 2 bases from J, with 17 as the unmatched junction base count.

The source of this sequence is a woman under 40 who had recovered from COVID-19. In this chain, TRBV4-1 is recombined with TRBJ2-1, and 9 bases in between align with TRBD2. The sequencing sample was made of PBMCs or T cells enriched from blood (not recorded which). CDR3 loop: CASSHPGESSGELTYNEQFF. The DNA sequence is TGCGCCAGCAGCCACCCGGGCGAGTCTAGCGGGGAATTAACCTACAATGAGCAGTTCTTC.